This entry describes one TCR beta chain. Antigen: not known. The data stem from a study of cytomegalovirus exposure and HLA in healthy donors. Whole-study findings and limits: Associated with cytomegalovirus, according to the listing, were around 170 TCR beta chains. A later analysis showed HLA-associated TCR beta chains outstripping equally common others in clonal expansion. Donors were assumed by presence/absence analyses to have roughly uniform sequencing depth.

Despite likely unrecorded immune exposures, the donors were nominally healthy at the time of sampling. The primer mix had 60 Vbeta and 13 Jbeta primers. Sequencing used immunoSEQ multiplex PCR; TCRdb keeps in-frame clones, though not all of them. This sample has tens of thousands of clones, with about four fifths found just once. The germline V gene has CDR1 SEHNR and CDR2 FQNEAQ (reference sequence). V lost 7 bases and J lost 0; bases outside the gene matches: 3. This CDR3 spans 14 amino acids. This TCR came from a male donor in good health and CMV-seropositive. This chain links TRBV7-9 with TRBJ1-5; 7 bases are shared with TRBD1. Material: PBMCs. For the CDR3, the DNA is TGTGCCAGCAACACAGGGGATAGCAATCAGCCCCAGCATTTT. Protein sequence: CASNTGDSNQPQHF.